This T cell receptor beta chain appears in the sequencing data of a study of blood T cell repertoires in COVID-19. Study context: Italy, Spain and the United States were the sources of the convalescent and acute COVID-19 samples. PBMCs, B-cell-depleted T cells, or T cells provided the cDNA or gDNA that made up the material.

Trimming took off 4 bases at V and 2 bases at J, with 7 bases between the two ends. CDR3 size: 13 residues. Germline CDR1 SGDLS, CDR2 YYNGEE. As originally analysed: From reference gene primer amplification, estimates of nucleated cell counts were derived. This table comes from immunoSEQ multiplex PCR, and its TCRdb copy is limited to in-frame clones, with some not included. For V, J and clone size, that table is used; D and trimming come from the DNA. The table has about 280,000 clones, more than 80% seen once; the top ten hold about 3%. The sequence derives from a woman aged 30 to 39 with active or convalescent COVID-19. Material: peripheral blood. The chain carries TRBV9 and TRBJ2-1; D unresolved. This chain's CDR3 is CASSQSTYNEQFF. CDR3 in DNA: TGTGCCAGCAGCCAATCAACCTACAATGAGCAGTTCTTC.